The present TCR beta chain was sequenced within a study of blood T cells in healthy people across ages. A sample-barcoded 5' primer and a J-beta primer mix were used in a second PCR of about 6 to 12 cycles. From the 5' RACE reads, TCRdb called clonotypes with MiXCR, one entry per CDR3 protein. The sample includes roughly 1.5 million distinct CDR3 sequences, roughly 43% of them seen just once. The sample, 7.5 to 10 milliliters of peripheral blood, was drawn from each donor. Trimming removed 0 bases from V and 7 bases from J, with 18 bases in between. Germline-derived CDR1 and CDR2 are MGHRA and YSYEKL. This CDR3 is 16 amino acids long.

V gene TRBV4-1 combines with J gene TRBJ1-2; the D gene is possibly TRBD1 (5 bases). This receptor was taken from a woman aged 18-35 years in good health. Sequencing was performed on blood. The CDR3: CASSQETADTWGGYTF. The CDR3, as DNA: TGCGCCAGCAGCCAAGAGACAGCGGACACTTGGGGTGGCTACACCTTC.